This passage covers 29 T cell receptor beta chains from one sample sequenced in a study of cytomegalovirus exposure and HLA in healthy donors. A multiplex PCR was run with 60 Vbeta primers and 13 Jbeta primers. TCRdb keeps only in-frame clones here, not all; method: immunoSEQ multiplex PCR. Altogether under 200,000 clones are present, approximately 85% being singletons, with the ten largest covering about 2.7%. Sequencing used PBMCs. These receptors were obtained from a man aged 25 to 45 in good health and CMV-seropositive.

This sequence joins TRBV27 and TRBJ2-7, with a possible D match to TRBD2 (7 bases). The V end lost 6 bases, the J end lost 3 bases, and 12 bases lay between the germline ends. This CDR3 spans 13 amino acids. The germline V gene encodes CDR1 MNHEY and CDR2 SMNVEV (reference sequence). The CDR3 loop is CASSYRGGYEQYF. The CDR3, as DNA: TGTGCCAGCAGCTATAGGGGGGGCTACGAGCAGTACTTC.

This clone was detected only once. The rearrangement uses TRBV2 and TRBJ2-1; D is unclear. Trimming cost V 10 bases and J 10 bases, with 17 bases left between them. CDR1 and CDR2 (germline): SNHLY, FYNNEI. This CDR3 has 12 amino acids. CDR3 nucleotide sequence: TGTGCCACACGACTGGAGACGGAAGAGCAGTTCTTC. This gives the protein CATRLETEEQFF. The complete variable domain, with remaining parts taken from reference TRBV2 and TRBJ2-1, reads EPEVTQTPSHQVTQMGQEVILRCVPISNHLYFYWYRQILGQKVEFLVSFYNNEISEKSEIFDDQFSVERPDGSNFTLKIRSTKLEDSAMYFCATRLETEEQFFGPGTRLTVL.

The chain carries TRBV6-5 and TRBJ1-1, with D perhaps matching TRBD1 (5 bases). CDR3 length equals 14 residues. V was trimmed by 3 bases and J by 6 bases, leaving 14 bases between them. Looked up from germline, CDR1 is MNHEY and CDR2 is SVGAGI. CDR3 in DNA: TGTGCCAGCAGTTATGAACCCAGGGAGGCTGAAGCTTTCTTT. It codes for CASSYEPREAEAFF.

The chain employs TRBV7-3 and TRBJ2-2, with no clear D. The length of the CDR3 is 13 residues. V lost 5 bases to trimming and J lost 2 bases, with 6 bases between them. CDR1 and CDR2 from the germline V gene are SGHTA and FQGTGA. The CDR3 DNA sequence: TGTGCCAGCAGCGCCTACAACACCGGGGAGCTGTTTTTT. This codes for CASSAYNTGELFF.

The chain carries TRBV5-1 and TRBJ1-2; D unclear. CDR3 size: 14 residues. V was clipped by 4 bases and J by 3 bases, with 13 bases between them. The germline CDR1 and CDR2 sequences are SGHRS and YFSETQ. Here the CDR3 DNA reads TGCGCCAGCAGCGAACTGCCCACAGACTATGGCTACACCTTC. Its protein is CASSELPTDYGYTF.

This chain's CDR3 is CASSEFGGGTYEQYF. CDR3 bases: TGCGCCAGCAGTGAGTTTGGGGGAGGTACCTACGAGCAGTACTTC. The chain has TRBV10-1 and TRBJ2-7; D possibly corresponds to TRBD2 (6 bases). CDR1 and CDR2 (germline): WNHNN, SYGVQD (reference sequence). This CDR3 is 15 amino acids long. V was trimmed by 1 base and J by 2 bases, leaving 12 bases between them.

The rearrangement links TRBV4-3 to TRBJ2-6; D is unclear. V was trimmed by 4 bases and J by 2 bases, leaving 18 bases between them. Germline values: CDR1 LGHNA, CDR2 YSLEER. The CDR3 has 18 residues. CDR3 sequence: CASSPHFGPPTGANVLTF. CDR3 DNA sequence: TGCGCCAGCAGCCCTCATTTTGGGCCACCGACTGGGGCCAACGTCCTGACTTTC.

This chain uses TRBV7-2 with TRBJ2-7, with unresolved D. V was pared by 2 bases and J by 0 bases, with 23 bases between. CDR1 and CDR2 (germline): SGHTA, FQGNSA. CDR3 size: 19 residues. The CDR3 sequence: CASSLFYRPRRNLSYEQYF. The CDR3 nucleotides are TGTGCCAGCAGCTTATTTTATCGACCGCGGCGGAATCTCTCCTACGAGCAGTACTTC.

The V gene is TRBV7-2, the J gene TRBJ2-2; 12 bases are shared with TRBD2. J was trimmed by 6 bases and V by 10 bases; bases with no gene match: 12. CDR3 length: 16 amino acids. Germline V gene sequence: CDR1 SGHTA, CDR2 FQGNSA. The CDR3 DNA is TGTGCCACCCCAAAGACTAGCGGGAGTTCAGCCGGGGAGCTGTTTTTT. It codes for CATPKTSGSSAGELFF.

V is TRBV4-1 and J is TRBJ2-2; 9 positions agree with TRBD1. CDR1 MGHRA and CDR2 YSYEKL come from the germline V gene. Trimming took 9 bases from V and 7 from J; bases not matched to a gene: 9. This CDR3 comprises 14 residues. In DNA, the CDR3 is TGCGCCAGTCGCGGACAGGGGACGGTCGGGGAGCTGTTTTTT. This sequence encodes CASRGQGTVGELFF.

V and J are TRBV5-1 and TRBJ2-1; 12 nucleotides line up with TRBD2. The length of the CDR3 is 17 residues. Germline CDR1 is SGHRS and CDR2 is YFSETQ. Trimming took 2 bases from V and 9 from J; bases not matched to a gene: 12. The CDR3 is CASSFSVRLAGEREQFF. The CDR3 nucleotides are TGCGCCAGCAGCTTCTCCGTGAGACTAGCGGGAGAACGTGAGCAGTTCTTC.

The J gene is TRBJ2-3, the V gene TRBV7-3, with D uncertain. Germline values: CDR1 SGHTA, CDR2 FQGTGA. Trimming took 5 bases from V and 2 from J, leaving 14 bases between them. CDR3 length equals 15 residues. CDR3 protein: CASSHKYDITDTQYF. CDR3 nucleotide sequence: TGTGCCAGCAGCCATAAATACGACATCACAGATACGCAGTATTTT.

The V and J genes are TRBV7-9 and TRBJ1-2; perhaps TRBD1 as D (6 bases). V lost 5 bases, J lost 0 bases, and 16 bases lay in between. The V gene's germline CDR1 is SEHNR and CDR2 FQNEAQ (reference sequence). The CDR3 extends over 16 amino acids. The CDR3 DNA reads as TGTGCCAGCAGCGCCACAGGGTACGAAGCTAACTATGGCTACACCTTC. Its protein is CASSATGYEANYGYTF.

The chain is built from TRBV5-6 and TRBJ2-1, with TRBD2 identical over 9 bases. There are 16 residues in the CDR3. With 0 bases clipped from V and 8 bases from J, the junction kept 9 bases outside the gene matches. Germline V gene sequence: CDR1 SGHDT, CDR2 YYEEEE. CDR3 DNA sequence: TGTGCCAGCAGCTTGGCGGTAGCGGGAGTTGGGTATGAGCAGTTCTTC. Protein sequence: CASSLAVAGVGYEQFF.

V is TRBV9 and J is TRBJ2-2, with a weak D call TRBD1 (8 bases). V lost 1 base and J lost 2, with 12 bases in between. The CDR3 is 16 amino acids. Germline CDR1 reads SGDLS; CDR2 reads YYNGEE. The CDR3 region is CASSVYRGGNTGELFF. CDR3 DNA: TGTGCCAGCAGCGTATACAGGGGGGGAAACACCGGGGAGCTGTTTTTT.

The CDR3 is CASSEAEFQETQYF. The DNA for the CDR3 is TGTGCCAGCAGTGAAGCGGAGTTTCAAGAGACCCAGTACTTC. V is TRBV2 and J is TRBJ2-5; D unclear. V lost 0 bases to trimming and J lost 2 bases, with 7 bases between them. Germline CDR1 reads SNHLY; CDR2 reads FYNNEI. The CDR3 consists of 14 residues.

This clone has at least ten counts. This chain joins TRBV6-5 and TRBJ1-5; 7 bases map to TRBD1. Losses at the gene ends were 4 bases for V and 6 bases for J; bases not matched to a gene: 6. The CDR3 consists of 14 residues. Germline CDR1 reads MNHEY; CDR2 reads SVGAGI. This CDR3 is CASSLTGEVQPQHF. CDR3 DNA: TGTGCCAGCAGTTTAACAGGGGAGGTTCAGCCCCAGCATTTT.

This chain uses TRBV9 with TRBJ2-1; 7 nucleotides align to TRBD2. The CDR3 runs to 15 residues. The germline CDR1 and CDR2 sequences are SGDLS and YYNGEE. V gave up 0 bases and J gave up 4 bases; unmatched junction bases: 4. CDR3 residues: CASSVVGGSYNEQFF. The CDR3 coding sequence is TGTGCCAGCAGCGTAGTGGGAGGGTCGTACAATGAGCAGTTCTTC. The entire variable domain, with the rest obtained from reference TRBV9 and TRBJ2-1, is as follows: DSGVTQTPKHLITATGQRVTLRCSPRSGDLSVYWYQQSLDQGLQFLIQYYNGEERAKGNILERFSAQQFPDLHSELNLSSLELGDSALYFCASSVVGGSYNEQFFGPGTRLTVL.

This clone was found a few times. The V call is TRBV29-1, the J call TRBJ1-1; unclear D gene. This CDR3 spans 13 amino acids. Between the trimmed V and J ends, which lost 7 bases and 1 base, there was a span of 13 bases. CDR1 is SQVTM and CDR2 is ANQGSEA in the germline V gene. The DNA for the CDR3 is TGCAGCGCCTGCGCCCGCTGGAACACTGAAGCTTTCTTT. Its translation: CSACARWNTEAFF.

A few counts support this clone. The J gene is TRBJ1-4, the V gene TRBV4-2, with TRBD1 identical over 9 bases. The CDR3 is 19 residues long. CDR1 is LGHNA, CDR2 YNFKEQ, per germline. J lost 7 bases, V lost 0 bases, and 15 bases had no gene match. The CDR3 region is CASSQDRRTGGARGEKLFF. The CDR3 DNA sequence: TGTGCCAGCAGCCAAGATCGTCGCACAGGGGGCGCGAGGGGTGAAAAACTGTTTTTT.

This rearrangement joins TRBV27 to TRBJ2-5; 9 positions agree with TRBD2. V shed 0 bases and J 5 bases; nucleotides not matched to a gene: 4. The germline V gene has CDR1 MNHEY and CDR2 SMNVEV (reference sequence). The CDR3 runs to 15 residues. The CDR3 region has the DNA TGTGCCAGCAGTTTATCTAGCGGGAGTATCGAGACCCAGTACTTC. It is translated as CASSLSSGSIETQYF.

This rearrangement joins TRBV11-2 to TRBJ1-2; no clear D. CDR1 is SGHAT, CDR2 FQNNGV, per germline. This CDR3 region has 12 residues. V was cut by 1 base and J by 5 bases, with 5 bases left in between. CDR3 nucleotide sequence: TGTGCCAGCAGCTTAGGCCAGTATGGCTACACCTTC. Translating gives CASSLGQYGYTF.

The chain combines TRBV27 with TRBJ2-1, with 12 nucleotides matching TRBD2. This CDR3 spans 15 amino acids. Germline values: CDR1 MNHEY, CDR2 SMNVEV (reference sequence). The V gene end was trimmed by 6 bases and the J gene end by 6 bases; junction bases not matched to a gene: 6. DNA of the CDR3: TGTGCCAGCAGCGGGGCTAGCGGGAGGGCCAATGAGCAGTTCTTC. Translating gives CASSGASGRANEQFF.

The CDR3 nucleotides read TGTGCCAGCAGCTTACTAGCGGGAGGGGTCCGGGGAGAGACCCAGTACTTC. As protein: CASSLLAGGVRGETQYF. This chain links TRBV7-6 with TRBJ2-5; 12 bases match TRBD2. This CDR3 contains 17 residues. Germline V gene data show CDR1 as SGHVS and CDR2 as FNYEAQ. Germline trimming cut 2 bases from V and 4 bases from J; bases unmatched to any gene: 8.

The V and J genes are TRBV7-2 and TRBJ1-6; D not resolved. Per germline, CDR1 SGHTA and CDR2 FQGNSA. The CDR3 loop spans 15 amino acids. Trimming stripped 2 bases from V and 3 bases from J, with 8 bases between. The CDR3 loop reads CASSLMEGYNSPLHF. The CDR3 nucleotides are TGTGCCAGCAGCTTAATGGAGGGCTATAATTCACCCCTCCACTTT.

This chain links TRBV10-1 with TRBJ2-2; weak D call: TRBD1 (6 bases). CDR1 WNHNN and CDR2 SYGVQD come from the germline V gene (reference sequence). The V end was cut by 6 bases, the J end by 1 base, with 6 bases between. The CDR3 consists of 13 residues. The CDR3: CASRTGNTGELFF. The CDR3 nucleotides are TGCGCCAGCAGGACAGGGAACACCGGGGAGCTGTTTTTT.

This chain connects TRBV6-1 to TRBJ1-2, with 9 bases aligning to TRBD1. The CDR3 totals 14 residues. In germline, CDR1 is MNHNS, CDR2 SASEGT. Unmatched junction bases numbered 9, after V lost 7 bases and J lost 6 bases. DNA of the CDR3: TGTGCCAGCACCGACTCGACAGGGGGGGATGGCTACACCTTC. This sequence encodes CASTDSTGGDGYTF.

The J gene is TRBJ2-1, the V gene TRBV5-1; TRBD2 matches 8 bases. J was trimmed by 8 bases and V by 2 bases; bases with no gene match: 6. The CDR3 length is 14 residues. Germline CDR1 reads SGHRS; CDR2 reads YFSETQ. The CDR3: CASSLAGEGHEQFF. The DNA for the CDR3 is TGCGCCAGCAGCTTAGCGGGAGAAGGCCATGAGCAGTTCTTC.

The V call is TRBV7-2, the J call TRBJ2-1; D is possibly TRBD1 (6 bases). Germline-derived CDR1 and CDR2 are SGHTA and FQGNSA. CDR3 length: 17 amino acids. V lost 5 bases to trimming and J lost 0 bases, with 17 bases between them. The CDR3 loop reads CASSPGQFVSSYNEQFF. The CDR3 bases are TGTGCCAGCAGCCCCGGACAGTTTGTTAGCTCCTACAATGAGCAGTTCTTC.